A single sample is the source of the 15 T cell receptor beta chains below, sequenced in a study of blood T cell repertoires in COVID-19. Sequencing used immunoSEQ multiplex PCR; TCRdb keeps in-frame clones, though not all of them. The sample shows about 340,000 clones, 92% of them seen only once. What was sequenced was PBMCs or T cells enriched from blood (not recorded which). Source of these receptors: a woman aged 30 to 39 who had recovered from COVID-19.

The chain links TRBV27 to TRBJ1-3; 8 bases are a match to TRBD1. The CDR3 length is 15 residues. The trim removed 6 bases at V and 9 bases at J, leaving 13 bases unmatched. Germline V CDR1 and CDR2: MNHEY, SMNVEV (reference sequence). The DNA of the CDR3 is TGTGCCAGCAGGGATCCGACCGGGACAGGTTCCACCATATATTTT. It encodes CASRDPTGTGSTIYF.

The chain employs TRBV14 and TRBJ2-1, with unresolved D. The CDR3 has 15 residues. V lost 0 bases, J lost 2 bases, and 8 bases lay in between. Germline V gives CDR1 SGHDN, CDR2 FVKESK. The DNA for the CDR3 is TGTGCCAGCAGCCAAGATAGGCTAGCCTACAATGAGCAGTTCTTC. Translation: CASSQDRLAYNEQFF.

CDR3 bases: TGCGCCAGCAGCCGGGGCACAGATACGCAGTATTTT. Amino acids: CASSRGTDTQYF. The J gene is TRBJ2-3, the V gene TRBV5-1, with no clear D. The CDR3 covers 12 residues. Trimming pared 4 bases from V and 1 base from J, leaving 4 bases between. Germline CDR1 reads SGHRS; CDR2 reads YFSETQ.

This chain connects TRBV7-2 to TRBJ1-5; no reliable D call. From germline, CDR1 is SGHTA and CDR2 FQGNSA. This CDR3 is 13 amino acids long. Trimming took off 3 bases at V and 5 bases at J, with 8 bases between the two ends. The CDR3 DNA sequence: TGTGCCAGCAGCTTTGACAAGTATCAGCCCCAGCATTTT. Its translation is CASSFDKYQPQHF.

This chain uses TRBV4-1 with TRBJ1-5; a weak D match, TRBD1 (5 bases). With 0 bases removed from V and 5 bases from J, the gap between germline ends came to 11 bases. In germline, CDR1 is MGHRA, CDR2 YSYEKL. CDR3 length: 15 residues. In DNA, the CDR3 is TGCGCCAGCAGCCAAGATCTTACGGGGGATCAGCCCCAGCATTTT. This sequence encodes CASSQDLTGDQPQHF.

The rearrangement joins TRBV6-5 to TRBJ1-6, with 7 bases aligning to TRBD1. V lost 5 bases to trimming and J lost 10 bases; unmatched junction nucleotides: 11. The germline gives CDR1 MNHEY, CDR2 SVGAGI. CDR3 size: 15 residues. The CDR3 DNA sequence: TGTGCCAGCAGTCGTCAACAGGGGCAGTGGTCACCCCTCCACTTT. Translation: CASSRQQGQWSPLHF.

V is TRBV4-3 and J is TRBJ2-1, with a possible D match to TRBD1 (6 bases). Germline loops: CDR1 LGHNA, CDR2 YSLEER. CDR3 length equals 14 residues. V was trimmed by 8 bases and J by 3 bases, leaving 14 bases between them. CDR3 nucleotides: TGCGCCAGCGGTACAGGGTCAGTCTACAATGAGCAGTTCTTC. Its protein product is CASGTGSVYNEQFF.

The V gene is TRBV28, the J gene TRBJ1-2, with 8 bases identical to TRBD1. Germline assignment: CDR1 MDHEN and CDR2 SYDVKM. The junction had 8 bases not matched to a gene; V was cut back by 4 bases and J by 7 bases. The length of the CDR3 is 14 residues. This CDR3 is CASSYPAGGGGYTF. In nucleotides, the CDR3 is TGTGCCAGCAGTTACCCCGCAGGGGGCGGTGGCTACACCTTC.

This chain joins TRBV7-6 and TRBJ2-7; 7 bases agree with TRBD1. Unmatched junction bases numbered 5, after V lost 5 bases and J lost 4 bases. This CDR3 region has 13 residues. CDR1 SGHVS and CDR2 FNYEAQ come from the germline V gene. CDR3 bases: TGTGCCAGCAGCGCACAGGGGTCTTACGAGCAGTACTTC. This translates into CASSAQGSYEQYF.

The chain couples TRBV7-3 to TRBJ2-1; 12 nucleotides align to TRBD2. The junction had 8 bases not matched to a gene; V was cut back by 5 bases and J by 6 bases. CDR3 length equals 16 residues. The germline CDR1 and CDR2 sequences are SGHTA and FQGTGA. The CDR3 is CASSPPGLAGINEQFF. DNA for the CDR3: TGTGCCAGCAGCCCCCCCGGACTAGCGGGGATCAATGAGCAGTTCTTC.

Only one count was recorded for this clone. The chain employs TRBV27 and TRBJ2-1, with a tentative D call TRBD1 (5 bases). Germline values: CDR1 MNHEY, CDR2 SMNVEV (reference sequence). This CDR3 spans 14 amino acids. V was cut by 3 bases and J by 4 bases, with 10 bases left in between. This CDR3 is CASSFDSVYNEQFF. As DNA, the CDR3 is TGTGCCAGCAGTTTCGACAGCGTGTACAATGAGCAGTTCTTC.

The gene calls are TRBV11-2 and TRBJ1-1; D uncertain. Germline CDR1 and CDR2: SGHAT and FQNNGV. V lost 4 bases and J lost 0, with 6 bases in between. The CDR3 consists of 13 residues. CDR3 DNA sequence: TGTGCCAGCAGCTCTGGCCTGAACACTGAAGCTTTCTTT. It encodes CASSSGLNTEAFF.

V gene TRBV6-6 combines with J gene TRBJ2-7; 9 bases fit TRBD1. V was clipped by 7 bases and J by 4 bases; unmatched bases: 2. CDR3 length: 12 amino acids. Per the germline V gene, CDR1 is MNHNY and CDR2 is SVGAGI (reference sequence). The CDR3 DNA sequence: TGTGCCAGCATGACAGGGGGTTACGAGCAGTACTTC. Amino acids: CASMTGGYEQYF.

This chain joins TRBV12-3 or TRBV12-4 and TRBJ1-3; D is unresolved. The CDR3 sequence is 13 residues long. With 5 bases removed from V and 0 bases from J, the gap between germline ends came to 5 bases. Written as DNA, the CDR3 is TGTGCCAGCAGTCAACTCTCTGGAAACACCATATATTTT. The encoded protein is CASSQLSGNTIYF.

The table lists this clone with a count of one. The V call is TRBV15, the J call TRBJ1-1; 7 bases fit TRBD1. The J segment lost 4 bases and the V segment lost 5 bases, leaving 10 bases of the junction unmatched. The germline gives CDR1 LNHNV, CDR2 YYDKDF (reference sequence). The CDR3 extends over 15 amino acids. This CDR3 is CATSQRGGGSTEAFF. The DNA for the CDR3 is TGTGCCACCAGCCAGAGAGGGGGCGGAAGCACTGAAGCTTTCTTT.